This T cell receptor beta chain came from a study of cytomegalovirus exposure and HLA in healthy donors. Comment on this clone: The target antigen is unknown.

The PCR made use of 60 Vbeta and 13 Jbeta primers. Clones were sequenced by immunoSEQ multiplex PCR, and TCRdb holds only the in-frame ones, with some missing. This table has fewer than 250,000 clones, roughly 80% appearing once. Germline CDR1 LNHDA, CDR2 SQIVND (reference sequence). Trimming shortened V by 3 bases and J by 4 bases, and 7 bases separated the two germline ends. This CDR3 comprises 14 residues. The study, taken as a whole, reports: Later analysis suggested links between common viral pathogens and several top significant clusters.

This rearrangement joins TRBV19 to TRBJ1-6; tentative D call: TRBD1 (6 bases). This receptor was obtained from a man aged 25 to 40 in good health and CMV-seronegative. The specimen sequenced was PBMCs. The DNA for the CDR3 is TGTGCCAGTAGTATTGGACAGTATAATTCACCCCTCCACTTT. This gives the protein CASSIGQYNSPLHF.